A single sample is the source of the 6 T cell receptor beta chains below, sequenced in a study of OX40 agonist ivuxolimab in advanced cancers. Data came from immunoSEQ multiplex PCR; TCRdb stores just in-frame clones and leaves some out. This sample has about 50,000 clones, with roughly nine tenths found just once. This sample comprised CD4+ or CD8+ T cells sorted from blood, obtained in a trial of the OX40 agonist ivuxolimab. The receptors shown here come from an adult with an advanced solid tumor such as melanoma, head and neck, liver or kidney cancer.

The rearrangement links TRBV9 to TRBJ1-2; D may be TRBD1 (6 bases). There are 13 residues in the CDR3. Trimming removed 2 bases from V and 3 bases from J, with 8 bases in between. Germline assignment: CDR1 SGDLS and CDR2 YYNGEE. The DNA for the CDR3 is TGTGCCAGCAGCGTTGCAGGGGACTATGGCTACACCTTC. Its protein product is CASSVAGDYGYTF.

The CDR3 sequence: CASSAYRAINTEAFF. CDR3 in DNA: TGTGCCAGCAGTGCCTACAGGGCTATCAACACTGAAGCTTTCTTT. The genes are TRBV2 and TRBJ1-1; maybe TRBD1 (6 bases). The CDR3 spans 15 residues. With 4 bases removed from V and 2 bases from J, the gap between germline ends came to 14 bases. Germline loops: CDR1 SNHLY, CDR2 FYNNEI.

A few counts support this clone. The chain couples TRBV5-1 to TRBJ2-2; D may correspond to TRBD1 or TRBD2 (5 bases each). The germline V gene encodes CDR1 SGHRS and CDR2 YFSETQ. The CDR3 runs to 16 residues. Trimming left V 1 base short and J 0 bases short, with 10 bases between. CDR3 nucleotides: TGCGCCAGCAGCTTGAAAGGGACCCCGAACACCGGGGAGCTGTTTTTT. Translated, it gives CASSLKGTPNTGELFF.

This chain connects TRBV9 to TRBJ2-7, with D uncertain. V lost 3 bases and J 6 bases, leaving 16 bases between the germline ends. Per germline, CDR1 SGDLS and CDR2 YYNGEE. This CDR3 contains 14 residues. CDR3: CASSALPNWVEQYF. CDR3 nucleotide sequence: TGTGCCAGCAGCGCTCTTCCGAACTGGGTCGAGCAGTACTTC.

V gene TRBV7-9 combines with J gene TRBJ2-5; D is perhaps TRBD1 or TRBD2 (6 bases each). The CDR3 has 15 amino acids. Germline lookup yields CDR1 SEHNR and CDR2 FQNEAQ (reference sequence). V lost 0 bases and J lost 5, with 13 bases in between. The CDR3 here is CASSLASWGAETQYF. For the CDR3, the DNA is TGTGCCAGCAGCTTAGCGAGTTGGGGGGCTGAGACCCAGTACTTC.

The chain recombines TRBV10-3 with TRBJ1-5, with D unresolved. CDR3 length equals 15 residues. Germline V lookup: CDR1 ENHRY, CDR2 SYGVKD. The V and J ends lost 0 bases and 3 bases respectively, with 9 bases between them. CDR3 coding DNA: TGTGCCATCAGTGAGTCAGTCACACACAATCAGCCCCAGCATTTT. Its protein product is CAISESVTHNQPQHF.